This T cell receptor (beta chain) emerged from a study of T cells in Graves' hyperthyroidism and ophthalmopathy. Study findings and constraints: Appearing also in blood were most of the thyroid clonotypes expanded above 0.001.

The investigators amplified TCR beta CDR3 regions from RNA transcripts. First-round RT-PCR with HTBI primers amplified the TCR CDR3 region. MiXCR was run by TCRdb on the multiplex PCR reads, yielding one entry per CDR3 protein. The sample yields over 650,000 distinct CDR3 sequences, roughly 15% seen once. This clonotype appeared many times. Its antigen is unknown. CDR1 and CDR2 (germline): SEHNR, FQNEAQ (reference sequence). V shed 6 bases and J shed 1 base, with 12 bases lying between them. The CDR3 covers 14 residues. Aged 18 to 65, the patients had hyperthyroidism that was newly diagnosed and had lasted under 2 months. Every diagnosis used clinical symptoms, serum thyroxine and TRAb, thyroid ultrasound and orbital computed tomography.

The origin of this receptor is a young man with Graves' hyperthyroidism. The chain carries TRBV7-9 and TRBJ2-5; D uncertain. Sequenced material: blood. Here the CDR3 DNA reads TGTGCCAGCAGTCCTCTAGACCTCCAAGAGACCCAGTACTTC. This codes for CASSPLDLQETQYF.